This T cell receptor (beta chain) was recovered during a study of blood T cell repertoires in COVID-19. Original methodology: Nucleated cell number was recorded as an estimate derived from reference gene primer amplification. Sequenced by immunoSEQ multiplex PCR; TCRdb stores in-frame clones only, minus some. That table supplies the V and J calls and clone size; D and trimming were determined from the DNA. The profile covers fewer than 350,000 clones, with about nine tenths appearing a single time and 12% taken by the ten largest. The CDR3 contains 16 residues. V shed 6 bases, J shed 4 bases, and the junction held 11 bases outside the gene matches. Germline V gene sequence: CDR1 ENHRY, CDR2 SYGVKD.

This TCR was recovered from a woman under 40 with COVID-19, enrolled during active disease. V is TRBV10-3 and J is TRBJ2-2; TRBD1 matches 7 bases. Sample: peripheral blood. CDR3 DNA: TGTGCCATCAGGTCGTTAGAGGGGGCGGCCACCGGGGAGCTGTTTTTT. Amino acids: CAIRSLEGAATGELFF.